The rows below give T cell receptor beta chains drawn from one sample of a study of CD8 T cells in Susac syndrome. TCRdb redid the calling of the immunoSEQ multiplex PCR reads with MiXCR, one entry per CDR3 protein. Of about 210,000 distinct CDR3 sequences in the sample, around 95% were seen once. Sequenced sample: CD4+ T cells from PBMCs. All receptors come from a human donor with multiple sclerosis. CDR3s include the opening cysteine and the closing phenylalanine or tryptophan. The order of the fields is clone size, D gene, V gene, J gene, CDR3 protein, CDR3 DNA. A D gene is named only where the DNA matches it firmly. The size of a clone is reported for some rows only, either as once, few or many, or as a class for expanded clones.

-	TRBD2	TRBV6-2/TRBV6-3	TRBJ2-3	CASSGPSGRGQDTQYF	TGTGCCAGCAGTGGCCCTAGCGGGAGGGGGCAAGATACGCAGTATTTT
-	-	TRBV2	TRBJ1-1	CASQQEGVTEAFF	TGTGCCAGCCAACAGGAGGGGGTCACTGAAGCTTTCTTT
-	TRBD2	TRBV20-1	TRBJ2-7	CSAKIGTSGTYEQYF	TGCAGTGCTAAAATCGGGACTAGCGGGACCTACGAGCAGTACTTC
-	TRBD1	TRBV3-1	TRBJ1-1	CASRTGVTEAFF	TGTGCCAGCCGGACAGGGGTCACTGAAGCTTTCTTT
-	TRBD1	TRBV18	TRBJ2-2	CASSLRDRVTGELFF	TGTGCCAGCTCACTTCGGGACAGGGTCACCGGGGAGCTGTTTTTT
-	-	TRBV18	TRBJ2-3	CASSPDYTDTQYF	TGTGCCAGCTCACCTGACTACACAGATACGCAGTATTTT
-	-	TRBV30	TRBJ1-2	CAWSVQARNYGYTF	TGTGCCTGGAGTGTACAGGCTCGGAACTATGGCTACACCTTC
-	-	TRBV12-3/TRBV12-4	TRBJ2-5	CASSPPGPRETQYF	TGTGCCAGCAGTCCCCCGGGCCCGCGAGAGACCCAGTACTTC
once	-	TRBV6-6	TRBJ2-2	CASTSIGAELFF	TGTGCCAGCACCAGTATCGGTGCGGAGCTGTTTTTT
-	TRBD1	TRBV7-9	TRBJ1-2	CASSSPRGQDYGYTF	TGTGCCAGCAGCTCACCCCGGGGACAGGACTATGGCTACACCTTC
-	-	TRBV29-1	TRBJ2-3	CSVRGVGTDTQYF	TGCAGCGTTAGAGGGGTGGGGACAGATACGCAGTATTTT
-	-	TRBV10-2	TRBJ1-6	CASRQNNSPLHF	TGCGCCAGCAGGCAGAATAATTCACCCCTCCACTTT
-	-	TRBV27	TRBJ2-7	CASSLVPSYEQYF	TGTGCCAGCAGTTTAGTCCCATCCTACGAGCAGTACTTC
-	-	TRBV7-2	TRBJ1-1	CASSLNFGEKAFF	TGTGCCAGCAGCTTAAATTTTGGGGAAAAAGCTTTCTTT
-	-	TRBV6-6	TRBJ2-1	CASSYGSRNEQFF	TGTGCCAGCAGTTACGGCTCCCGCAATGAGCAGTTCTTC
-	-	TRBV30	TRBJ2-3	CAWGPVTDTQYF	TGTGCCTGGGGACCTGTCACAGATACGCAGTATTTT
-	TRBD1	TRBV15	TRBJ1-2	CATSREGDRSYGYTF	TGTGCCACCAGCAGAGAGGGGGACAGGTCCTATGGCTACACCTTC
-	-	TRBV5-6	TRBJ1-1	CASSSYTEAFF	TGTGCCAGCAGCTCATACACTGAAGCTTTCTTT
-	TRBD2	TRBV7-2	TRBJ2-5	CASSSPGLAGGPETQYF	TGTGCCAGCAGCTCGCCGGGACTAGCGGGGGGCCCAGAGACCCAGTACTTC
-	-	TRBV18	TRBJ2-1	CASSPNLARGRNNEQFF	TGTGCCAGCTCACCCAACCTCGCCAGGGGAAGAAACAATGAGCAGTTCTTC
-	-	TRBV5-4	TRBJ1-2	CASTNITGVTFLSSYTF	TGTGCCAGCACCAATATTACTGGGGTCACTTTCTTGTCGAGCTACACCTTC
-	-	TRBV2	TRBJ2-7	CASSDATSIPYEQYF	TGTGCCAGCAGTGATGCGACATCCATACCCTACGAGCAGTACTTC
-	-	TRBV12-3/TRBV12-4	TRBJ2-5	CASSLAGQVGRETQYF	TGTGCCAGCAGTTTAGCGGGGCAAGTGGGAAGAGAGACCCAGTACTTC
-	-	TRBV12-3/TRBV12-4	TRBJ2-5	CASSLPPKETQYF	TGTGCCAGCAGCCTTCCCCCAAAAGAGACCCAGTACTTC